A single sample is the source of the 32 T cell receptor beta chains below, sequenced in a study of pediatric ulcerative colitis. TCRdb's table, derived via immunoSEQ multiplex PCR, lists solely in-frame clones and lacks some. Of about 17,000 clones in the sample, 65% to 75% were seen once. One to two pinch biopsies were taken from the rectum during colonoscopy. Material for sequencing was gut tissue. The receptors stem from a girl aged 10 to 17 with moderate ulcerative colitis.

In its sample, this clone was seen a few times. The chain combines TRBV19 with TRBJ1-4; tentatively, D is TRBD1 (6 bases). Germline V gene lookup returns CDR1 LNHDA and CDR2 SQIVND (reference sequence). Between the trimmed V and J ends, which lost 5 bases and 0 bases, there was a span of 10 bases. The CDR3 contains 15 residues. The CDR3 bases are TGTGCCAGTAGTTCAGGGGACACAACTAATGAAAAACTGTTTTTT. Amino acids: CASSSGDTTNEKLFF.

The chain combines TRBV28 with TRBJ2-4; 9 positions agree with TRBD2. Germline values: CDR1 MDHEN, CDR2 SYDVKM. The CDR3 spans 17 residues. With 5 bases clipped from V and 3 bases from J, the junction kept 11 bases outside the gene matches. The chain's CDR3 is CASSQTSGTWGKNIQYF. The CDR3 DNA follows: TGTGCCAGCAGTCAGACTAGCGGAACATGGGGCAAAAACATTCAGTACTTC.

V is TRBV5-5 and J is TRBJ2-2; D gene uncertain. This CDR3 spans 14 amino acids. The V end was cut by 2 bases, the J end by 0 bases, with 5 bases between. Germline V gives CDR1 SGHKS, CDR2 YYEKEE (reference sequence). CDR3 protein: CASSFTANTGELFF. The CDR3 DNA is TGTGCCAGCAGCTTTACAGCGAACACCGGGGAGCTGTTTTTT.

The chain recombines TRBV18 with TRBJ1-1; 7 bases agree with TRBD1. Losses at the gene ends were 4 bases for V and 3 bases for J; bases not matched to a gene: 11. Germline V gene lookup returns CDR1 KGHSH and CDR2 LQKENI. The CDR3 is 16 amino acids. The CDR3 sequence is CASSQRRDRGDTEAFF. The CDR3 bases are TGTGCCAGCTCACAGAGAAGGGACAGAGGAGACACTGAAGCTTTCTTT.

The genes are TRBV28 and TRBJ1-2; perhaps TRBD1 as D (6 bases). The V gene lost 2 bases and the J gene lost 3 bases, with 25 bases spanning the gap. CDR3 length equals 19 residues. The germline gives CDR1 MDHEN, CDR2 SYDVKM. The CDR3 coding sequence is TGTGCCAGCAGTTTAAGTCGCTCGGGGGGGCTTATAGGTGACTATGGCTACACCTTC. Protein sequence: CASSLSRSGGLIGDYGYTF.

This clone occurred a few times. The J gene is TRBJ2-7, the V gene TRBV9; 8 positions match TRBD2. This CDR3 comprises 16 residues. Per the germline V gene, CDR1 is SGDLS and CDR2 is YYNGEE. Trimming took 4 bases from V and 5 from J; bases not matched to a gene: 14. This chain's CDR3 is CASSPHGREGQDEQYF. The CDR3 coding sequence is TGTGCCAGCAGCCCCCATGGCCGGGAGGGCCAGGACGAGCAGTACTTC.

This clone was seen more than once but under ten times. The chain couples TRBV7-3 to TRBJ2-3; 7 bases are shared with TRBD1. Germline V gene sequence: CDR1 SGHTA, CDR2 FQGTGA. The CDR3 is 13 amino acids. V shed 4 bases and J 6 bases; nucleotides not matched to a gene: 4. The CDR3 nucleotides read TGTGCCAGCAGCTCTGACAGGGCCGATACGCAGTATTTT. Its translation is CASSSDRADTQYF.

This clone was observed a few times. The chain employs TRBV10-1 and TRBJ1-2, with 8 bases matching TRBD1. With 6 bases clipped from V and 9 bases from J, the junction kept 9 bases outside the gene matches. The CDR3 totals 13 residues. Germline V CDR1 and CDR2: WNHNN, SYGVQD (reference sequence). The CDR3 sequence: CASSADRVSRYTF. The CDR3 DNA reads TGCGCCAGCAGCGCGGACAGGGTTTCTCGCTACACCTTC.

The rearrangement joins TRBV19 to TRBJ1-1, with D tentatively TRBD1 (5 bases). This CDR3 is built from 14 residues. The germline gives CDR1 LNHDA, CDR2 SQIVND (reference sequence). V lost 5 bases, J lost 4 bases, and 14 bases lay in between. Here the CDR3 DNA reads TGTGCCAGTAGTGGGGCCCATGGGAGCACTGAAGCTTTCTTT. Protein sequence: CASSGAHGSTEAFF. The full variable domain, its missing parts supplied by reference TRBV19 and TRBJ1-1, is DGGITQSPKYLFRKEGQNVTLSCEQNLNHDAMYWYRQDPGQGLRLIYYSQIVNDFQKGDIAEGYSVSREKKESFPLTVTSAQKNPTAFYLCASSGAHGSTEAFFGQGTRLTVV.

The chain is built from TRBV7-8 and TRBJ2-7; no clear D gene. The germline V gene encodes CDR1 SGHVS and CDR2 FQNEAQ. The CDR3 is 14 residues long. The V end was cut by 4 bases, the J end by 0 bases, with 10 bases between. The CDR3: CASSSMPSSYEQYF. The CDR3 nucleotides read TGTGCCAGCAGCTCCATGCCAAGCTCCTACGAGCAGTACTTC.

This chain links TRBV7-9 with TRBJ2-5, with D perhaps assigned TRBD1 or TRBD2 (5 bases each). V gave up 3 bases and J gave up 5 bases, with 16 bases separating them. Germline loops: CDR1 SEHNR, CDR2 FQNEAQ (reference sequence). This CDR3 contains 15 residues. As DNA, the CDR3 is TGTGCCAGCAGCTTGCCTTTGGGTTGGGGGGAGACCCAGTACTTC. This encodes CASSLPLGWGETQYF.

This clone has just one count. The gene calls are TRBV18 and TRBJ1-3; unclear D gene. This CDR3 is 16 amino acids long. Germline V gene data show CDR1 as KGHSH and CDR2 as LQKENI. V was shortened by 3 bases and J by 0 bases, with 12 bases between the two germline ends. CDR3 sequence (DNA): TGTGCCAGCTCACCCTCTGGACCGCTCTCTGGAAACACCATATATTTT. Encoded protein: CASSPSGPLSGNTIYF.

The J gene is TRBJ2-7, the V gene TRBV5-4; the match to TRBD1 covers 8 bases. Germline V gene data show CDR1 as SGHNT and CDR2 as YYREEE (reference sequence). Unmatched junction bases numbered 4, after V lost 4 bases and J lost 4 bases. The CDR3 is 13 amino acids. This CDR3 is CASSIWDRYEQYF. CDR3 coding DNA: TGTGCCAGCAGCATCTGGGACAGGTACGAGCAGTACTTC.

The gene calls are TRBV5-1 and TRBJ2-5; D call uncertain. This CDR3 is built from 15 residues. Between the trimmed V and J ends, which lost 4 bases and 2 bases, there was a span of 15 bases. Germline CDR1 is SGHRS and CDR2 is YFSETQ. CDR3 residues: CASSVTPAQQETQYF. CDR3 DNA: TGCGCCAGCAGCGTAACGCCAGCGCAACAAGAGACCCAGTACTTC.

The CDR3 sequence: CASSLTRNTEAFF. The CDR3 nucleotides are TGTGCCAGCAGCCTCACCAGGAACACTGAAGCTTTCTTT. The chain joins TRBV5-6 to TRBJ1-1; D gene unclear. CDR1 SGHDT and CDR2 YYEEEE come from the germline V gene. The CDR3 totals 13 residues. Trimming took 4 bases from V and 1 from J, leaving 8 bases between them. The full variable domain, in which reference TRBV5-6 and TRBJ1-1 provide the parts outside the CDR3, is DAGVTQSPTHLIKTRGQQVTLRCSPKSGHDTVSWYQQALGQGPQFIFQYYEEEERQRGNFPDRFSGHQFPNYSSELNVNALLLGDSALYLCASSLTRNTEAFFGQGTRLTVV.

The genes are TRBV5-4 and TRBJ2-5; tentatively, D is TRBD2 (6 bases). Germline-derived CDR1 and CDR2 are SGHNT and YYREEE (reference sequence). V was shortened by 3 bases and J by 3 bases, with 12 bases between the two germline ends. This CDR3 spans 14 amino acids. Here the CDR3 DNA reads TGTGCCAGCAGCTACCGGGACTTGGAAGAGACCCAGTACTTC. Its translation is CASSYRDLEETQYF.

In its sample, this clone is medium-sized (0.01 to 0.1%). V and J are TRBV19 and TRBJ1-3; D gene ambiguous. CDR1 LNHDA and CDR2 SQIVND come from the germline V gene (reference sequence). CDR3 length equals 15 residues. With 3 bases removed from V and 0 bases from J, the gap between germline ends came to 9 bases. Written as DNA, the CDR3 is TGTGCCAGTAGTATCAAGGCCCTCTCTGGAAACACCATATATTTT. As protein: CASSIKALSGNTIYF.

DNA of the CDR3: TGTGCCAGCAGCTTGCGGGAGGTGAACACTGAAGCTTTCTTT. Translating gives CASSLREVNTEAFF. This chain connects TRBV5-4 to TRBJ1-1; no definite D call. Between the trimmed V and J ends, which lost 1 base and 0 bases, there was a span of 7 bases. CDR3 length: 14 residues. Germline assignment: CDR1 SGHNT and CDR2 YYREEE (reference sequence).

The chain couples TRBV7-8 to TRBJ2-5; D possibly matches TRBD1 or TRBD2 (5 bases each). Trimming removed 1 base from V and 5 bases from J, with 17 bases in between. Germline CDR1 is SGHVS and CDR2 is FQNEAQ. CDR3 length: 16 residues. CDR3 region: CASSLDRGYMGETQYF. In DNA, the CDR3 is TGTGCCAGCAGCTTAGACCGGGGCTATATGGGGGAGACCCAGTACTTC.

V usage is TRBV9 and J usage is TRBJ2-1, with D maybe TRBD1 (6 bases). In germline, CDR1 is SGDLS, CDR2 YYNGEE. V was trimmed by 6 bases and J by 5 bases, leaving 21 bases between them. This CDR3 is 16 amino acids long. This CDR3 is CASTTGQPNGDNEQFF. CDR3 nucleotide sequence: TGTGCCAGCACCACAGGACAGCCTAATGGGGACAATGAGCAGTTCTTC.

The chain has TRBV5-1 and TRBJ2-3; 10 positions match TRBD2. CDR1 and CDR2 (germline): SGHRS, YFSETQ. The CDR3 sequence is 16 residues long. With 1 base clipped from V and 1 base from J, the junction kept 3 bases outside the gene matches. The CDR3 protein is CASSLKTSGGTDTQYF. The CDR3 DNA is TGCGCCAGCAGCTTGAAAACTAGCGGGGGCACAGATACGCAGTATTTT.

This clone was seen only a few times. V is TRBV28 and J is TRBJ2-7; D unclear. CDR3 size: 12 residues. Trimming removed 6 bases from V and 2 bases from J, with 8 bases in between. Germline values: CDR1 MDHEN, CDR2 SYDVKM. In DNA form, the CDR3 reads TGTGCCAGCAGGCTAGGGACCTACGAGCAGTACTTC. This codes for CASRLGTYEQYF.

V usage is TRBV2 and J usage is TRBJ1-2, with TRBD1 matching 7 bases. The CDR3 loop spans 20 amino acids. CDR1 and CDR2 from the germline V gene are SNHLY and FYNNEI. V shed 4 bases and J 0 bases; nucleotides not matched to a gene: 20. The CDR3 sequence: CASSVRQGQVANRANYGYTF. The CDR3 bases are TGTGCCAGCAGTGTCCGACAGGGTCAGGTTGCTAATAGGGCTAACTATGGCTACACCTTC.

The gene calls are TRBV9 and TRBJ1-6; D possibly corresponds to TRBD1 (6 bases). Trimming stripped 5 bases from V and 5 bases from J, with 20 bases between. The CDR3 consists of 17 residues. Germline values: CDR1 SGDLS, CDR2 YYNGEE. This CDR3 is CASRFPDRPSNNSPLHF. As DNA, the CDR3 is TGTGCCAGCAGATTTCCCGACAGGCCCTCTAATAATTCACCCCTCCACTTT.

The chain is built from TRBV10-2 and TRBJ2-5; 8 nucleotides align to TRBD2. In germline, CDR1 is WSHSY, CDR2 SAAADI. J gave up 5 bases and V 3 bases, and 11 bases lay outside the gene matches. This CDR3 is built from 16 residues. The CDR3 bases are TGCGCCAGCAGTGATACTAGCGGCCCTGGGTGGGAGACCCAGTACTTC. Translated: CASSDTSGPGWETQYF.

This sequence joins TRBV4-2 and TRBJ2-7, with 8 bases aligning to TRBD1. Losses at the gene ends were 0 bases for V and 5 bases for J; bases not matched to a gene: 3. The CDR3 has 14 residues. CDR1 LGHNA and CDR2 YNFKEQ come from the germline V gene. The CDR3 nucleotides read TGTGCCAGCAGCCAAGAACAGGACAGGGACGAGCAGTACTTC. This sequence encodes CASSQEQDRDEQYF.

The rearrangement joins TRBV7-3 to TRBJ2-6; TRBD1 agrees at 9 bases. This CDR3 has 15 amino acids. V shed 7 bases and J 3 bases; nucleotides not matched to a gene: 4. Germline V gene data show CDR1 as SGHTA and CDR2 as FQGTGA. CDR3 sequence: CASTQGAGGANVLTF. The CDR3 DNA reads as TGTGCCAGCACACAGGGGGCCGGTGGGGCCAACGTCCTGACTTTC.

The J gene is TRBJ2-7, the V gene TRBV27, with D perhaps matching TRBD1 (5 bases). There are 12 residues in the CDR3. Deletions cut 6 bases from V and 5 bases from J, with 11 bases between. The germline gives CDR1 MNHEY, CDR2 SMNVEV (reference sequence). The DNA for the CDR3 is TGTGCCAGCAGCCTCATAGGGGACGAGCAGTACTTC. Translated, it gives CASSLIGDEQYF.

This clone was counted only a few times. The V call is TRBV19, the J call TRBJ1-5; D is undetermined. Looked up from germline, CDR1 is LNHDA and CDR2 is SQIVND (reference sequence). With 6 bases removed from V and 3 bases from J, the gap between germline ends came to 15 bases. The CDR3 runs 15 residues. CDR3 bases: TGTGCCAGTAGCTTCTCGACCGACTTCAATCAGCCCCAGCATTTT. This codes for CASSFSTDFNQPQHF. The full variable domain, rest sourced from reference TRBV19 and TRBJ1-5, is DGGITQSPKYLFRKEGQNVTLSCEQNLNHDAMYWYRQDPGQGLRLIYYSQIVNDFQKGDIAEGYSVSREKKESFPLTVTSAQKNPTAFYLCASSFSTDFNQPQHFGDGTRLSIL.

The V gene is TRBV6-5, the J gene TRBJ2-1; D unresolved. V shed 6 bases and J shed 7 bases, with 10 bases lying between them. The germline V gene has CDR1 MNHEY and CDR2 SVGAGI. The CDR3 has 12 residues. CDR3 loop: CASRSTGNEQFF. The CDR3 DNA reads TGTGCCAGCAGGTCTACCGGAAATGAGCAGTTCTTC.

The CDR3 coding sequence is TGTGCCTGGAGTCTCATCCTGGAGACCCAGTACTTC. It translates to CAWSLILETQYF. The V call is TRBV30, the J call TRBJ2-5; no clear D gene. Trimming left V 2 bases short and J 5 bases short, with 9 bases between. Germline assignment: CDR1 GTSNPN and CDR2 SVGIG (reference sequence). The CDR3 length is 12 residues.

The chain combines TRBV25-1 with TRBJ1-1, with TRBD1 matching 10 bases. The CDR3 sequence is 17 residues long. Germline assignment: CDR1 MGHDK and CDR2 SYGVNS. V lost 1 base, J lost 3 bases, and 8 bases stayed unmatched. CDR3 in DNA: TGTGCCAGCAGTGAATTGGGGACAGGGGTGGGGGACACTGAAGCTTTCTTT. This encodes CASSELGTGVGDTEAFF. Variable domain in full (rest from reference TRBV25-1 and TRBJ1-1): EADIYQTPRYLVIGTGKKITLECSQTMGHDKMYWYQQDPGMELHLIHYSYGVNSTEKGDLSSESTVSRIRTEHFPLTLESARPSHTSQYLCASSELGTGVGDTEAFFGQGTRLTVV.